This TCR beta chain was captured in a study of cytomegalovirus exposure and HLA in healthy donors. Study at large: The study placed 80% to 90% of its approximately 360 genotyped donors in the Caucasian-associated ancestry cluster.

The PCR ran on 60 Vbeta and 13 Jbeta primers. The repertoire was sequenced with immunoSEQ multiplex PCR; TCRdb's copy has only in-frame clones and lacks some. Of 150,000 to 200,000 clones detected, around three quarters appear once; the ten largest clones hold approximately 1.6%. General study findings and limits: It emerged from a later analysis that several of the most significant clusters appeared to be linked to common viral pathogens.

Donors had nominal health at sampling but likely had unrecorded immune exposures. In the case of this clone: No antigen is known for it.

This sequence was found in a young woman in good health and CMV-seronegative. Sequencing was performed on PBMCs.

The CDR3 sequence is CASSEAGRDEKLFF. In DNA form, the CDR3 reads TGTGCCAGCAGTGAAGCCGGGCGGGATGAAAAACTGTTTTTT. This chain links TRBV25-1 with TRBJ1-4, with unresolved D. V gave up 2 bases and J gave up 6 bases, with 10 bases separating them. CDR3 length: 14 amino acids. The germline V gene encodes CDR1 MGHDK and CDR2 SYGVNS.